This record covers a single T cell receptor beta chain. Its antigen is still unknown. TCRdb ran MiXCR on the 5' RACE reads and lists one entry per CDR3 protein. The sample shows about 250,000 distinct CDR3 sequences, roughly a tenth of them seen only once. This record comes from a study of CD8 T cells in ankylosing spondylitis. General study points: Earlier reports found some motif variants in synovial fluid and blood in reactive arthritis. Significant enrichment of disease-linked clones was reported in matched ankylosing spondylitis synovial fluid.

Germline values: CDR1 DFQATT, CDR2 SNEGSKA (reference sequence). Trimming removed 6 bases at V and 5 bases at J, with 15 bases between. The CDR3 totals 13 residues. The rearrangement links TRBV20-1 to TRBJ2-3; D perhaps matches TRBD2 (5 bases). Sequencing was done on a sample of blood, either unsorted or a sorted T cell fraction (not recorded which). The sequence derives from a male donor with ankylosing spondylitis or in good health (not recorded which). The CDR3 bases are TGCAGTGCCCCCCCGAGCCGGGGAGATACGCAGTATTTT. This sequence encodes CSAPPSRGDTQYF.